This TCR beta chain was captured in a study of cytomegalovirus exposure and HLA in healthy donors. Study in general: Among 150 million to 200 million T cells, an earlier analysis found 90 million to 130 million unique TCR beta sequences. Drawn from HLA-typed donors, 65 million to 100 million unique TCRs were held in an early data release. Study-wide points: Donors belonging to an Asian-associated ancestry cluster reportedly showed fewer N-insertions in productive TCRs than the roughly 700-donor mean, according to what a later analysis found.

The CDR3 extends over 15 amino acids. Trimming cost V 7 bases and J 2 bases; bases outside gene matches: 7. The germline V gene has CDR1 SGHNT and CDR2 YENEEA. A word on this clone: Its antigen is not identified.

Both 60 Vbeta primers and 13 Jbeta primers went into the PCR. As handled by the study authors: Unique TCR beta chains totaled roughly 80 million in a later count, with approximately 10 million of them shared. The assay was immunoSEQ multiplex PCR, and TCRdb's table has in-frame clones only and misses some. V, J and clone size derive from that table, while D and trimming were established from the DNA sequence. The sample yields 200,000 to 250,000 clones, around four fifths seen once. This chain links TRBV11-3 with TRBJ2-5, with 10 bases lining up with TRBD1. This TCR was recovered from a woman aged 55-75 years in good health and CMV-seropositive. Material: PBMCs. The DNA of the CDR3 is TGTGCCAGCACCCTAGGGACAGGGGATCAAGAGACCCAGTACTTC. Protein sequence: CASTLGTGDQETQYF.